The clone carrying this T cell receptor (beta chain) came up a few times. RNA extraction gave at least 5.5 micrograms of total RNA per sample. The CDR3 runs to 12 residues. The germline V gene has CDR1 SGDLS and CDR2 YYNGEE. V gave up 3 bases and J gave up 7 bases; unmatched junction bases: 3. This sample stems from a study of blood T cells in healthy people across ages. Study-level background: When template switching was applied, about one barcoded beta molecule was captured per two T cells.

A second PCR of roughly 7 to 11 cycles used a sample-barcoded 5' primer and a J-beta primer mix. TCRdb ran MiXCR on the 5' RACE reads and lists one entry per CDR3 protein. Of 1.5 million to 1.8 million distinct CDR3 sequences listed, approximately 42% are singletons. This clonotype was obtained from a woman aged 18-29 years in good health. What was sequenced was blood. J is TRBJ1-1 and V is TRBV9, with 7 bases that match TRBD1. CDR3: CASSAYRGEAFF. DNA of the CDR3: TGTGCCAGCAGCGCCTACAGGGGTGAAGCTTTCTTT.